A single sample is the source of the 23 T cell receptor beta chains below, sequenced in a study of blood T cell repertoires in COVID-19. Here immunoSEQ multiplex PCR was the method, and the copy in TCRdb shows in-frame clones only, minus some. The profile shows fewer than 300,000 clones, about 80% of them singletons. The sequenced sample consisted of peripheral blood. These TCRs come from an older person with COVID-19, enrolled during active disease.

This clone was recorded once. The chain employs TRBV20-1 and TRBJ2-1; no reliable D call. Germline-derived CDR1 and CDR2 are DFQATT and SNEGSKA (reference sequence). V shed 7 bases and J shed 9 bases, with 4 bases lying between them. This CDR3 contains 8 residues. For the CDR3, the DNA is TGCAGTGTCCTTGAGCAGTTCTTC. This encodes CSVLEQFF.

The V gene is TRBV10-3, the J gene TRBJ2-1, with TRBD1 matching 12 bases. Germline V CDR1 and CDR2: ENHRY, SYGVKD. V lost 6 bases to trimming and J lost 6 bases; unmatched junction nucleotides: 6. The CDR3 runs 15 residues. CDR3 region: CAIRGGQGASNEQFF. The CDR3 DNA sequence: TGTGCCATCAGGGGGGGACAGGGGGCGAGCAATGAGCAGTTCTTC.

This chain connects TRBV6-6 to TRBJ1-2; 7 positions agree with TRBD1. Trimming took 4 bases from V and 8 from J; bases not matched to a gene: 13. CDR3 length equals 15 residues. The V gene's germline CDR1 is MNHNY and CDR2 SVGAGI (reference sequence). DNA for the CDR3: TGTGCCAGCAGTTCCGGGGGACAGCTTCTGAGGGGCTACACCTTC. Protein sequence: CASSSGGQLLRGYTF.

The V call is TRBV28, the J call TRBJ1-2, with no clear D. The V gene's germline CDR1 is MDHEN and CDR2 SYDVKM. V gave up 7 bases and J gave up 7 bases, with 19 bases separating them. There are 14 residues in the CDR3. CDR3 amino acids: CASTPSGPEGGYTF. The CDR3 nucleotides read TGTGCCAGCACTCCCAGCGGACCAGAAGGTGGCTACACCTTC.

The chain is built from TRBV5-1 and TRBJ1-2, with 7 bases matching TRBD1. The CDR3 length is 14 residues. V lost 0 bases and J lost 4; bases outside the gene matches: 3. Per germline, CDR1 SGHRS and CDR2 YFSETQ. CDR3 protein: CASSLEQGLYGYTF. Here the CDR3 DNA reads TGCGCCAGCAGCTTGGAACAGGGGCTCTATGGCTACACCTTC.

J is TRBJ1-4 and V is TRBV6-5, with D possibly TRBD1 on 6 matching bases. This CDR3 has 15 residues. Per the germline V gene, CDR1 is MNHEY and CDR2 is SVGAGI. V shed 6 bases and J shed 3 bases, with 14 bases lying between them. The CDR3 DNA is TGTGCCAGCAGACCCAGGGGTATGGCTAATGAAAAACTGTTTTTT. Its protein is CASRPRGMANEKLFF.

The chain uses TRBV28 and TRBJ1-1; 7 bases are shared with TRBD1. Looked up from germline, CDR1 is MDHEN and CDR2 is SYDVKM. The CDR3 length is 13 residues. The J segment lost 2 bases and the V segment lost 5 bases, leaving 2 bases of the junction unmatched. The CDR3 DNA reads as TGTGCCAGCAGTAGACAGGGAAACACTGAAGCTTTCTTT. This codes for CASSRQGNTEAFF. Variable domain in full (rest from reference TRBV28 and TRBJ1-1): DVKVTQSSRYLVKRTGEKVFLECVQDMDHENMFWYRQDPGLGLRLIYFSYDVKMKEKGDIPEGYSVSREKKERFSLILESASTNQTSMYLCASSRQGNTEAFFGQGTRLTVV.

The gene calls are TRBV6-5 and TRBJ1-6; 7 bases align to TRBD1. CDR1 is MNHEY, CDR2 SVGAGI, per germline. The junction had 5 bases not matched to a gene; V was cut back by 8 bases and J by 7 bases. There are 13 residues in the CDR3. The CDR3 DNA reads as TGTGCCAGCGGGGGACAGAAAAATTCACCCCTCCACTTT. Translating gives CASGGQKNSPLHF.

This sequence joins TRBV6-2 or TRBV6-3 and TRBJ2-5; 9 nucleotides match TRBD2. This CDR3 contains 14 residues. Germline V lookup: CDR1 MNHEY, CDR2 SVGEGT. V was clipped by 5 bases and J by 6 bases; unmatched bases: 7. CDR3 DNA sequence: TGTGCCAGCAGTAGAACCGGGACTAGCAAGACCCAGTACTTC. This codes for CASSRTGTSKTQYF.

The V gene is TRBV6-1, the J gene TRBJ1-2; possibly TRBD1 for D (6 bases). CDR1 is MNHNS, CDR2 SASEGT, per germline. Trimming took off 0 bases at V and 5 bases at J, with 13 bases between the two ends. The CDR3 extends over 15 amino acids. As DNA, the CDR3 is TGTGCCAGCAGTGAAGCTCTCGGGGGGCAATATGGCTACACCTTC. Its translation is CASSEALGGQYGYTF.

This chain joins TRBV9 and TRBJ2-2; TRBD1 agrees at 11 bases. Germline CDR1 and CDR2: SGDLS and YYNGEE. Trimming took 2 bases from V and 2 from J; bases not matched to a gene: 2. The CDR3 totals 16 residues. This chain's CDR3 is CASSVGTGGNTGELFF. The CDR3 nucleotides read TGTGCCAGCAGCGTCGGGACAGGGGGTAACACCGGGGAGCTGTTTTTT.

V gene TRBV30 combines with J gene TRBJ1-6; 7 positions agree with TRBD1. Unmatched junction bases numbered 2, after V lost 5 bases and J lost 1 base. Germline V CDR1 and CDR2: GTSNPN, SVGIG (reference sequence). The CDR3 length is 14 residues. CDR3 amino acids: CAWAGGSYNSPLHF. CDR3 sequence (DNA): TGTGCCTGGGCAGGGGGGTCCTATAATTCACCCCTCCACTTT.

The gene calls are TRBV6-5 and TRBJ2-7, with 7 bases aligning to TRBD2. The CDR3 sequence is 11 residues long. CDR1 and CDR2 (germline): MNHEY, SVGAGI. This CDR3 is CAGGRYYEQYF. As DNA, the CDR3 is TGTGCGGGGGGGAGATACTACGAGCAGTACTTC.

The chain is built from TRBV28 and TRBJ1-2; perhaps TRBD1 as D (6 bases). Germline V lookup: CDR1 MDHEN, CDR2 SYDVKM. V was pared by 5 bases and J by 6 bases, with 16 bases between. The CDR3 is 14 residues long. CDR3 amino acids: CASSAQGPWDGYTF. CDR3 coding DNA: TGTGCCAGCAGTGCACAGGGCCCTTGGGATGGCTACACCTTC.

V usage is TRBV27 and J usage is TRBJ1-4; D might be TRBD1 (5 bases). Trimming removed 6 bases at V and 4 bases at J, with 21 bases between. Germline CDR1 and CDR2: MNHEY and SMNVEV (reference sequence). The CDR3 consists of 17 residues. CDR3 nucleotide sequence: TGTGCCAGCAGGCAAAATTCAGGCAGGGTTGGTAATGAAAAACTGTTTTTT. It specifies CASRQNSGRVGNEKLFF.

The genes are TRBV6-2 or TRBV6-3 and TRBJ2-6, with 8 positions matching TRBD1. V trimming: 5 bases; J trimming: 0 bases; junction bases outside the gene matches: 9. There are 18 residues in the CDR3. Germline V gene sequence: CDR1 MNHEY, CDR2 SVGEGT. In nucleotides, the CDR3 is TGTGCCAGCAGTCGCCGGGACAGGACAGGCTCTGGGGCCAACGTCCTGACTTTC. It encodes CASSRRDRTGSGANVLTF.

V usage is TRBV12-3 or TRBV12-4 and J usage is TRBJ1-4; the D gene is possibly TRBD1 (5 bases). The germline V and J ends were trimmed by 3 bases and 4 bases, with 6 bases remaining between them. The CDR3 is made up of 13 amino acids. CDR3 DNA sequence: TGTGCCAGCAGTTTCCAGGGTAATGAAAAACTGTTTTTT. As protein: CASSFQGNEKLFF.

The chain employs TRBV11-2 and TRBJ2-1; 7 bases map to TRBD1. CDR3 length equals 14 residues. Germline values: CDR1 SGHAT, CDR2 FQNNGV. J was trimmed by 5 bases and V by 3 bases; bases with no gene match: 4. CDR3 sequence: CASSLTGLNNEQFF. The CDR3 DNA reads TGTGCCAGCAGCTTGACAGGGCTGAACAATGAGCAGTTCTTC.

The chain uses TRBV7-6 and TRBJ2-7, with TRBD1 matching over 8 bases. The trim removed 5 bases at V and 6 bases at J, leaving 12 bases unmatched. The CDR3 has 15 residues. Germline CDR1 SGHVS, CDR2 FNYEAQ. Here the CDR3 DNA reads TGTGCCAGCAGCCAGGGGGCGGCGGGGATGGGCGAGCAGTACTTC. This gives the protein CASSQGAAGMGEQYF.

The rearrangement joins TRBV11-2 to TRBJ1-2, with TRBD1 as a possible D gene (5 bases). The germline CDR1 and CDR2 sequences are SGHAT and FQNNGV. The ends were cut back, 3 bases at V and 5 bases at J, with 10 bases in the middle. The CDR3 totals 13 residues. The CDR3 nucleotides are TGTGCCAGCAGCTTGGAGGGGAAGTATGGCTACACCTTC. Translating gives CASSLEGKYGYTF.

This sequence joins TRBV4-1 and TRBJ1-4, with 9 bases fitting TRBD1. The germline V gene encodes CDR1 MGHRA and CDR2 YSYEKL. This CDR3 contains 14 residues. Trimming removed 5 bases from V and 4 bases from J; junction bases left unmatched: 2. CDR3 residues: CASSGTGINEKLFF. The DNA of the CDR3 is TGCGCCAGCAGCGGGACAGGGATTAATGAAAAACTGTTTTTT.

In its sample, this clone was seen once. The chain uses TRBV2 and TRBJ2-1; the match to TRBD1 covers 10 bases. The CDR3 runs 16 residues. With 5 bases clipped from V and 8 bases from J, the junction kept 12 bases outside the gene matches. CDR1 SNHLY and CDR2 FYNNEI come from the germline V gene. CDR3 in amino acids: CASSTRQGARLYEQFF. CDR3 in DNA: TGTGCCAGCAGTACCCGACAGGGGGCGCGTTTGTATGAGCAGTTCTTC.

The chain recombines TRBV18 with TRBJ2-2, with 9 bases identical to TRBD1. Per germline, CDR1 KGHSH and CDR2 LQKENI. Trimming cost V 3 bases and J 1 base; bases outside gene matches: 3. The CDR3 has 16 residues. The CDR3 DNA follows: TGTGCCAGCTCACCCCTGGGACAGGGGAACACCGGGGAGCTGTTTTTT. Its translation: CASSPLGQGNTGELFF.